The 14 T cell receptor beta chains listed next were all sequenced from one sample in a study of cytomegalovirus exposure and HLA in healthy donors listed by TCRdb under 2017. The library came from the immunoSEQ multiplex PCR assay. A mixture of 60 forward primers for TCR Vbeta segments and 13 reverse primers for TCR Jbeta segments was used in the multiplex PCR. Sourced from immuneACCESS, this table was stored by TCRdb with only in-frame sequences that have V and J called. A share of the clones is absent; for the studies checked, an unresolved V gene accounts for under half, and the remainder has no known explanation. The sample records about 120,000 clones, around 80% of which are singletons. The top ten clones comprise around 9.1% of the sample. Sequencing input: PBMCs. Source of these receptors: a woman aged 50 to 60 in good health and CMV-seropositive.

V gene TRBV7-2 combines with J gene TRBJ2-2; 13 bases map to TRBD2. Per germline, CDR1 SGHTA and CDR2 FQGNSA. CDR3 size: 16 residues. V dropped 1 base and J dropped 7; count of bases not matched to a gene: 3. The CDR3 DNA reads as TGTGCCAGCAGCTTAGGGGGACTAGCGGGACTCGGGGAGCTGTTTTTT. As protein: CASSLGGLAGLGELFF. Full variable domain (rest looked up from reference TRBV7-2 and TRBJ2-2): GAGVSQSPSNKVTEKGKDVELRCDPISGHTALYWYRQSLGQGLEFLIYFQGNSAPDKSGLPSDRFSAERTGGSVSTLTIQRTQQEDSAVYLCASSLGGLAGLGELFFGEGSRLTVL.

The V call is TRBV6-5, the J call TRBJ2-7, with D unclear. From germline, CDR1 is MNHEY and CDR2 SVGAGI. The CDR3 has 13 amino acids. V lost 0 bases and J 0 bases, leaving 3 bases between the germline ends. CDR3 loop: CASSYSHSYEQYF. The CDR3 coding sequence is TGTGCCAGCAGTTACTCACACTCCTACGAGCAGTACTTC.

V is TRBV6-5 and J is TRBJ1-1, with 7 bases that match TRBD1. The J segment lost 1 base and the V segment lost 4 bases, leaving 6 bases of the junction unmatched. Germline CDR1 and CDR2: MNHEY and SVGAGI. The CDR3 extends over 15 amino acids. The DNA of the CDR3 is TGTGCCAGCAGTTTAATAGGACAGGCGAACACTGAAGCTTTCTTT. Its protein is CASSLIGQANTEAFF.

The CDR3 nucleotides are TGTGCCTGGAGTAGAGGGACTAGCTCCTACAATGAGCAGTTCTTC. This sequence encodes CAWSRGTSSYNEQFF. This rearrangement joins TRBV30 to TRBJ2-1, with 8 nucleotides matching TRBD2. Germline loops: CDR1 GTSNPN, CDR2 SVGIG (reference sequence). The CDR3 contains 15 residues. Trimming at V came to 2 bases and at J to 0 bases, leaving 3 bases not matched to a gene.

V is TRBV6-6 and J is TRBJ2-1; TRBD2 matches 9 bases. J gave up 2 bases and V 10 bases, and 3 bases lay outside the gene matches. The CDR3 runs 13 residues. The germline V gene has CDR1 MNHNY and CDR2 SVGAGI (reference sequence). CDR3 sequence reads: CAIGTSPYNEQFF. CDR3 nucleotides: TGTGCCATCGGGACTAGCCCCTACAATGAGCAGTTCTTC.

The rearrangement uses TRBV4-2 and TRBJ1-4, with 10 bases aligning to TRBD1. The germline V gene has CDR1 LGHNA and CDR2 YNFKEQ. CDR3 size: 15 residues. V shed 2 bases, J shed 7 bases, and the junction held 4 bases outside the gene matches. The CDR3 protein is CASSQPGQGTEKLFF. CDR3 coding DNA: TGTGCCAGCAGCCAACCGGGACAGGGGACTGAAAAACTGTTTTTT.

The chain carries TRBV7-2 and TRBJ2-3; 10 bases are a match to TRBD2. V lost 5 bases to trimming and J lost 4 bases; unmatched junction nucleotides: 9. Germline V gene data show CDR1 as SGHTA and CDR2 as FQGNSA. The length of the CDR3 is 16 residues. This CDR3 reads CASSADWGLASDTQYF. In nucleotides, the CDR3 is TGTGCCAGCAGCGCAGATTGGGGACTAGCGTCAGATACGCAGTATTTT.

The chain employs TRBV20-1 and TRBJ1-2, with 7 bases matching TRBD1. The CDR3 has 10 amino acids. Trimming took 6 bases from V and 8 from J; bases not matched to a gene: 3. Germline V CDR1 and CDR2: DFQATT, SNEGSKA (reference sequence). In DNA, the CDR3 is TGCAGTGCAACAGGGGTCGGCTACACCTTC. This encodes CSATGVGYTF.

In DNA, the CDR3 is TGTGCCAGCAGTGATATGGGGACACTTAGCAATCAGCCCCAGCATTTT. Residues: CASSDMGTLSNQPQHF. V is TRBV2 and J is TRBJ1-5; D may be TRBD1 (6 bases). The germline V and J ends were trimmed by 3 bases and 0 bases, with 12 bases remaining between them. The CDR3 length is 16 residues. Germline CDR1 is SNHLY and CDR2 is FYNNEI.

The chain joins TRBV29-1 to TRBJ1-2; a possible D gene is TRBD1 (6 bases). The CDR3 totals 13 residues. V lost 4 bases to trimming and J lost 3 bases, with 12 bases between them. Germline-derived CDR1 and CDR2 are SQVTM and ANQGSEA. The CDR3 DNA follows: TGCAGCGTTGGACAGACAGGTGACTATGGCTACACCTTC. Residues: CSVGQTGDYGYTF.

Notes on this clone: Other DNA sequences of this sample code for an identical CDR3. The chain has TRBV5-1 and TRBJ1-1; 8 bases align to TRBD1. The germline CDR1 and CDR2 sequences are SGHRS and YFSETQ. Germline trimming cut 2 bases from V and 0 bases from J; bases unmatched to any gene: 3. The CDR3 length is 15 residues. CDR3 bases: TGCGCCAGCAGCTTAACAGGGGGTGTGAACACTGAAGCTTTCTTT. It is translated as CASSLTGGVNTEAFF.

The rearrangement uses TRBV14 and TRBJ1-4; perhaps TRBD1 as D (5 bases). The V gene's germline CDR1 is SGHDN and CDR2 FVKESK. There are 15 residues in the CDR3. Trimming removed 5 bases at V and 8 bases at J, with 18 bases between. The CDR3 DNA sequence: TGTGCCAGCAGCGTTGAGGACACCTTAGGGGAAAAACTGTTTTTT. It yields the protein CASSVEDTLGEKLFF.

There are many counts of this clone. V is TRBV6-6 and J is TRBJ2-7; D not resolved. The V end was cut by 2 bases, the J end by 4 bases, with 9 bases between. The CDR3 covers 13 residues. CDR1 and CDR2 (germline): MNHNY, SVGAGI (reference sequence). DNA of the CDR3: TGTGCCAGCAGTTACCTAGTCGGGTACGAGCAGTACTTC. It yields the protein CASSYLVGYEQYF.

This chain joins TRBV7-2 and TRBJ2-3; the match to TRBD2 covers 12 bases. The CDR3 contains 15 residues. With V trimmed by 5 bases and J by 9 bases, 9 bases remained unmatched. Germline V gene data show CDR1 as SGHTA and CDR2 as FQGNSA. The CDR3 sequence is CASSQTSGGGGTQYF. The CDR3 coding sequence is TGTGCCAGCAGCCAGACTAGCGGGGGCGGGGGGACGCAGTATTTT.